The 17 T cell receptor beta chains reported below all come from one sample, sequenced in a study of CD8 T cells in ankylosing spondylitis. TCRdb called the 5' RACE reads again in MiXCR, with one record for every CDR3 protein. The sample records about 270,000 distinct CDR3 sequences, 30% to 40% being singletons. Sample: blood, either unsorted or a sorted T cell fraction (not recorded which). These receptors all stem from a male donor with ankylosing spondylitis or in good health (not recorded which).

This clonotype was counted only a few times. Germline is not matched at one junction end, which may reflect a read error. DNA for the CDR3: TGCAGTGCTAGAGATCCTAGCGGGGGCCCCATATTATTT. Amino acids: CSARDPSGGPILF. This chain links TRBV20-1 with TRBJ2-3; TRBD2 matches at 10 bases. The CDR3 length is 13 residues. Germline V gene lookup returns CDR1 DFQATT and CDR2 SNEGSKA (reference sequence).

On this clonotype itself: The junction shows a germline mismatch at one end, possibly a read error. CDR3 residues: CASREDSFNEKLFF. The CDR3, as DNA: TGTGCCAGCAGGGAAGACAGCTTTAATGAAAAACTGTTTTTT. J is TRBJ1-4 and V is TRBV6-1, with a possible D match to TRBD1 (5 bases). The CDR3 totals 14 residues. Looked up from germline, CDR1 is MNHNS and CDR2 is SASEGT.

The V and J genes are TRBV5-1 and TRBJ2-1, with D maybe TRBD1 (6 bases). The CDR3 loop spans 14 amino acids. Trimming removed 0 bases at V and 4 bases at J, with 8 bases between. CDR1 and CDR2 (germline): SGHRS, YFSETQ. DNA of the CDR3: TGCGCCAGCAGCTTGGTTGGACAGTACAATGAGCAGTTCTTC. Its protein is CASSLVGQYNEQFF.

The rearrangement joins TRBV5-1 to TRBJ2-1, with D possibly being TRBD1 (5 bases). V lost 0 bases to trimming and J lost 4 bases, with 14 bases between them. From germline, CDR1 is SGHRS and CDR2 YFSETQ. This CDR3 comprises 16 residues. CDR3 in DNA: TGCGCCAGCAGCTTGGTTGGGGCCGCGAATTACAATGAGCAGTTCTTC. Translation gives CASSLVGAANYNEQFF. The entire variable domain, with the rest obtained from reference TRBV5-1 and TRBJ2-1, is as follows: KAGVTQTPRYLIKTRGQQVTLSCSPISGHRSVSWYQQTPGQGLQFLFEYFSETQRNKGNFPGRFSGRQFSNSRSEMNVSTLELGDSALYLCASSLVGAANYNEQFFGPGTRLTVL.

This clonotype was seen more than once but under ten times. The V gene is TRBV28, the J gene TRBJ2-3; D gene ambiguous. Germline V gives CDR1 MDHEN, CDR2 SYDVKM. The V end lost 3 bases, the J end lost 2 bases, and 9 bases lay between the germline ends. The CDR3 consists of 14 residues. The CDR3 protein is CASSFGYDTDTQYF. The CDR3 nucleotides read TGTGCCAGCAGTTTTGGATACGACACAGATACGCAGTATTTT. The variable domain in full, completed from reference TRBV28 and TRBJ2-3, reads DVKVTQSSRYLVKRTGEKVFLECVQDMDHENMFWYRQDPGLGLRLIYFSYDVKMKEKGDIPEGYSVSREKKERFSLILESASTNQTSMYLCASSFGYDTDTQYFGPGTRLTVL.

This clonotype was counted between two and nine times. The chain links TRBV27 to TRBJ2-7; tentatively, D is TRBD1 (6 bases). Germline V gene sequence: CDR1 MNHEY, CDR2 SMNVEV (reference sequence). V lost 5 bases and J 2 bases, leaving 10 bases between the germline ends. The CDR3 sequence is 13 residues long. The CDR3 spells CASSLTGTYEQYF. CDR3 bases: TGTGCCAGCAGTCTAACAGGGACCTACGAGCAGTACTTC.

The genes are TRBV2 and TRBJ2-5; D tentatively reads TRBD1 or TRBD2 (5 bases each). This CDR3 comprises 13 residues. Trimming removed 7 bases from V and 4 bases from J, with 13 bases in between. The germline V gene encodes CDR1 SNHLY and CDR2 FYNNEI. For the CDR3, the DNA is TGTGCCAGCACCGGGATTGGGGGAGAGACCCAGTACTTC. This encodes CASTGIGGETQYF.

This chain links TRBV28 with TRBJ2-7, with D uncertain. Germline assignment: CDR1 MDHEN and CDR2 SYDVKM. V lost 4 bases and J lost 1, with 8 bases in between. The CDR3 extends over 13 amino acids. The CDR3 DNA reads TGTGCCAGCAGTTGGACGGATTCCTACGAGCAGTACTTC. This translates into CASSWTDSYEQYF.

The chain employs TRBV20-1 and TRBJ1-6; D uncertain. The V gene lost 0 bases and the J gene lost 3 bases, with 6 bases spanning the gap. From germline, CDR1 is DFQATT and CDR2 SNEGSKA (reference sequence). The CDR3 runs to 14 residues. The CDR3 is CSARDPYYNSPLHF. The DNA of the CDR3 is TGCAGTGCTAGAGATCCCTACTATAATTCACCCCTCCACTTT.

The CDR3 loop is CASSILQGELRYTQYF. The CDR3 DNA reads TGTGCCAGCAGCATACTACAGGGAGAGTTGAGATATACGCAGTATTTT. The chain links TRBV5-8 to TRBJ2-3; D may be TRBD1 (6 bases). Germline-derived CDR1 and CDR2 are SGHTS and YDEGEE. With 4 bases removed from V and 7 bases from J, the gap between germline ends came to 22 bases. This CDR3 spans 16 amino acids.

The chain recombines TRBV20-1 with TRBJ2-2, with 10 bases matching TRBD1. From germline, CDR1 is DFQATT and CDR2 SNEGSKA (reference sequence). The V and J ends lost 1 base and 4 bases, in that order; junction bases with no gene match: 3. The CDR3 extends over 15 amino acids. CDR3 sequence: CSARADRGLTGELFF. Here the CDR3 DNA reads TGCAGTGCTAGAGCCGACAGGGGGCTCACCGGGGAGCTGTTTTTT.

This clonotype came up once. V usage is TRBV9 and J usage is TRBJ2-3; TRBD2 agrees at 8 bases. CDR3 length: 16 amino acids. Trimming at V came to 4 bases and at J to 3 bases, leaving 10 bases not matched to a gene. In germline, CDR1 is SGDLS, CDR2 YYNGEE. CDR3 coding DNA: TGTGCCAGCAGCTCCGGAGTAGCGGGGACAACAGATACGCAGTATTTT. It yields the protein CASSSGVAGTTDTQYF.

This clonotype was seen a handful of times. The chain is built from TRBV12-3 or TRBV12-4 and TRBJ2-1; no clear D. The CDR3 spans 16 residues. The V end was cut by 2 bases, the J end by 0 bases, with 11 bases between. Here the CDR3 reads CASSLPTVSSYNEQFF. The CDR3 region has the DNA TGTGCCAGCAGTTTACCAACGGTCAGCTCCTACAATGAGCAGTTCTTC.

This clonotype was seen only a few times. The chain links TRBV10-1 to TRBJ2-3; 7 nucleotides match TRBD2. Germline V gene data show CDR1 as WNHNN and CDR2 as SYGVQD (reference sequence). The length of the CDR3 is 14 residues. V lost 1 base to trimming and J lost 3 bases; unmatched junction nucleotides: 1. The CDR3 DNA reads TGCGCCAGCAGTGAGTGGGGGGGTACAGATACGCAGTATTTT. Translation gives CASSEWGGTDTQYF.

The chain is built from TRBV11-2 and TRBJ2-3; TRBD2 might be the D (6 bases). The CDR3 covers 16 residues. V lost 3 bases, J lost 3 bases, and 16 bases lay in between. The germline gives CDR1 SGHAT, CDR2 FQNNGV. The CDR3 loop reads CASSLLLSLATDTQYF. Here the CDR3 DNA reads TGTGCCAGCAGCTTGTTGCTTTCGCTAGCGACAGATACGCAGTATTTT.

The J gene is TRBJ2-2, the V gene TRBV15, with D maybe TRBD2 (6 bases). V was clipped by 2 bases and J by 4 bases, with 11 bases between them. The CDR3 loop spans 15 amino acids. CDR1 and CDR2 (germline): LNHNV, YYDKDF (reference sequence). The CDR3 DNA reads TGTGCCACCAGCAGACAGGGAGGATTCACCGGGGAGCTGTTTTTT. It specifies CATSRQGGFTGELFF.

The chain has TRBV12-3 or TRBV12-4 and TRBJ2-1; D gene unclear. The CDR3 covers 13 residues. V dropped 5 bases and J dropped 6 bases, with 11 bases sitting between them. Here the CDR3 reads CASSLTGGNEQFF. Here the CDR3 DNA reads TGTGCCAGCAGTCTCACCGGCGGCAATGAGCAGTTCTTC.